This entry lists 5 T cell receptor beta chains sequenced from one sample in a study of Graves' ophthalmopathy and Graves' hyperthyroidism. The study amplified TCR beta CDR3 regions using RNA transcripts. HTBI primers served in a first-round RT-PCR, which a second-round multiplex PCR followed. TCRdb reanalysed the multiplex PCR reads using MiXCR and keeps one entry per CDR3 protein. The table shows hundreds of thousands of distinct CDR3 sequences, with 35% to 50% occurring only once. The sequenced sample was peripheral blood. The origin of the receptors is an adult man with Graves' ophthalmopathy.

The CDR3, as DNA: TGTGCCAGCAGCTGGACCACAGATACGCAGTATTTT. Translation gives CASSWTTDTQYF. The gene calls are TRBV7-2 and TRBJ2-3; D gene uncertain. V was clipped by 4 bases and J by 2 bases, with 4 bases between them. The CDR3 loop spans 12 amino acids. The germline V gene encodes CDR1 SGHTA and CDR2 FQGNSA.

CDR3 nucleotide sequence: TGTGCCAGCTCACCACGTCAGGGGACAGGGTCGATAAAGACCCAGTACTTC. It encodes CASSPRQGTGSIKTQYF. The rearrangement uses TRBV7-2 and TRBJ2-5; 9 bases map to TRBD1. The CDR3 has 17 amino acids. Looked up from germline, CDR1 is SGHTA and CDR2 is FQGNSA. The junction had 19 bases not matched to a gene; V was cut back by 8 bases and J by 6 bases.

The chain uses TRBV10-3 and TRBJ1-5; D not certain. Germline V gene sequence: CDR1 ENHRY, CDR2 SYGVKD. V lost 3 bases and J 0 bases, leaving 12 bases between the germline ends. The CDR3 is 16 amino acids. CDR3 sequence: CAISDPRGASNQPQHF. CDR3 nucleotide sequence: TGTGCCATCAGTGATCCCCGTGGTGCTAGCAATCAGCCCCAGCATTTT.

This clonotype has a count of ten or more. This chain uses TRBV10-2 with TRBJ1-6; 7 bases match TRBD1. Germline assignment: CDR1 WSHSY and CDR2 SAAADI. Germline trimming cut 5 bases from V and 9 bases from J; bases unmatched to any gene: 10. The CDR3 is 15 residues long. CDR3 region: CASSLSGTAASPLHF. The CDR3 coding sequence is TGCGCCAGCAGTCTATCCGGGACAGCCGCTTCACCCCTCCACTTT.

The chain is built from TRBV19 and TRBJ1-2; D unclear. V dropped 5 bases and J dropped 4 bases, with 14 bases sitting between them. Per the germline V gene, CDR1 is LNHDA and CDR2 is SQIVND (reference sequence). There are 14 residues in the CDR3. CDR3 coding DNA: TGTGCCAGTAGTGTAGGCAGGACTTCCTATGGCTACACCTTC. Translated, it gives CASSVGRTSYGYTF.